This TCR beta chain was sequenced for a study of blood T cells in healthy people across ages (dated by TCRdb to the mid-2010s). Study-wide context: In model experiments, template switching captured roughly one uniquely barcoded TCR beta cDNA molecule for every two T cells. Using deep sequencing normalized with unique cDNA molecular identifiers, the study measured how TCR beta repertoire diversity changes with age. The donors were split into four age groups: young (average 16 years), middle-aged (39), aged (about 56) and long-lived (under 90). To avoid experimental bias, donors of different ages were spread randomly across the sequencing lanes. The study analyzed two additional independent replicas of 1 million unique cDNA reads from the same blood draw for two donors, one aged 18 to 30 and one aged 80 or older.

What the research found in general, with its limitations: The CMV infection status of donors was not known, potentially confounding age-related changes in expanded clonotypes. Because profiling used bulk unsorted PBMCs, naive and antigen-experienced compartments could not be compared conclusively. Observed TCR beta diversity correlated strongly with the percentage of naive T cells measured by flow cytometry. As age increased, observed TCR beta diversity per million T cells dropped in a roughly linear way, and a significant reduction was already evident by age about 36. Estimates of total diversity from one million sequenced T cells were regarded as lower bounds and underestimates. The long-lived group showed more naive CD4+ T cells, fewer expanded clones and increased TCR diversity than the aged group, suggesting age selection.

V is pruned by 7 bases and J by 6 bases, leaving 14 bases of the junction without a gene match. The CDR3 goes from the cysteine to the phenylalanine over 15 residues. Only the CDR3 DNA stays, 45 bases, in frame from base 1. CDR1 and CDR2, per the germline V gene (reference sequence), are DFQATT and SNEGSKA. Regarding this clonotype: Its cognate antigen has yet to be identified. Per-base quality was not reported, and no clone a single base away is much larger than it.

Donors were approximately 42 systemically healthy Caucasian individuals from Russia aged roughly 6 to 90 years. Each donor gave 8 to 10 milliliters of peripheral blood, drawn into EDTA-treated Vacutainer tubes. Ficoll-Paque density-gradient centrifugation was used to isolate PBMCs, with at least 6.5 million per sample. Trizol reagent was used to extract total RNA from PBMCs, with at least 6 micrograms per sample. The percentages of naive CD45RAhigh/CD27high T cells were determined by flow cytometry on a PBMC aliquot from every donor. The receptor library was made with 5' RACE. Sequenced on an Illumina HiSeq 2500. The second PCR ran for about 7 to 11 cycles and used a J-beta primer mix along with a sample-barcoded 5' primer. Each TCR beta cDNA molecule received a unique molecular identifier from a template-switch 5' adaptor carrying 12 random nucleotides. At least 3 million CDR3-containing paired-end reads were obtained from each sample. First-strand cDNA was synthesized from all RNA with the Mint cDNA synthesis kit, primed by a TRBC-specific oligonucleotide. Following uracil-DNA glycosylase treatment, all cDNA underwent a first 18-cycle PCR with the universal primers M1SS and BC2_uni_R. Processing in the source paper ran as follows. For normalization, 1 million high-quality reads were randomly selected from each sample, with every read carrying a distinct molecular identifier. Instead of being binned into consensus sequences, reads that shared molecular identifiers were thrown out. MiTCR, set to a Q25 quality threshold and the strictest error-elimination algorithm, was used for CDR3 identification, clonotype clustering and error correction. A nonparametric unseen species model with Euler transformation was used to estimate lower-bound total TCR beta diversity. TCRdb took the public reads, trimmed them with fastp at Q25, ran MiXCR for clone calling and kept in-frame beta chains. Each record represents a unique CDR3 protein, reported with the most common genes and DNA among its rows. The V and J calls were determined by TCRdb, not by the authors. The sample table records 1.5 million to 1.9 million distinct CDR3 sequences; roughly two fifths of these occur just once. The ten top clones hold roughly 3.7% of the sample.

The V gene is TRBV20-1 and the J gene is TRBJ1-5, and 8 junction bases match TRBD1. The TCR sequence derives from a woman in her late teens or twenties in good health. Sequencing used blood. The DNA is TGCAGTGGCATGGAGGGCAGGGGGCTTGTTCAGCCCCAGCATTTT. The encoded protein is CSGMEGRGLVQPQHF.